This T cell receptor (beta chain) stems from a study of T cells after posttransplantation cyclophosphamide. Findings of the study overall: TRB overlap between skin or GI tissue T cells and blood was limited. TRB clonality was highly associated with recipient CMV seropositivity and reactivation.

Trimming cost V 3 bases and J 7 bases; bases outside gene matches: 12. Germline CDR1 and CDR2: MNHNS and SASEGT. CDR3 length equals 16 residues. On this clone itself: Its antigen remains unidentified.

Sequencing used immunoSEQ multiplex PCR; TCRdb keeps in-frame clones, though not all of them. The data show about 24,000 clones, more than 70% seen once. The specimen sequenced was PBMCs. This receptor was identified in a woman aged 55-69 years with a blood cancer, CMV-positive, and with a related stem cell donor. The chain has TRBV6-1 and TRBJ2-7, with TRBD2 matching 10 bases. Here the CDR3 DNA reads TGTGCCAGCAGTGACAGGGGGGCTAGCGGGAGTCTGGAGCAGTACTTC. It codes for CASSDRGASGSLEQYF.